This TCR beta chain was observed in a study of blood T cell repertoires in COVID-19. Across the whole study: The origin of the acute and convalescent COVID-19 samples was the United States, Italy and Spain.

Produced via immunoSEQ multiplex PCR; TCRdb's table is partial and in-frame only. This table holds some 99,000 clones, roughly 90% found once. Germline CDR1 is LNHDA and CDR2 is SQIVND (reference sequence). Trimming took 7 bases from V and 3 from J; bases not matched to a gene: 7. The CDR3 sequence is 15 residues long. The V and J genes are TRBV19 and TRBJ1-3, with TRBD1 matching over 9 bases. The clonotype originates from a human donor with COVID-19, enrolled during active disease. The donor label of this sample is uncertain. The sample comprised peripheral blood. The CDR3 sequence: CASKTGQGDGNTIYF. As DNA, the CDR3 is TGTGCCAGTAAAACGGGACAGGGCGATGGAAACACCATATATTTT.